Each of the 11 T cell receptor beta chains below was sequenced from the same sample in a study of T cells in localized non-small cell lung cancer. TCRdb keeps only in-frame clones here, not all; method: immunoSEQ multiplex PCR. The data hold 6,500 to 10,000 clones, with more than 75% observed a single time. Here the sequenced sample was peripheral blood, taken before any cancer treatment. All receptors derive from a male donor older than 55 with stage III lung adenocarcinoma.

V usage is TRBV5-6 and J usage is TRBJ1-3, with a weak D call TRBD1 (5 bases). Trimming removed 0 bases from V and 6 bases from J, with 16 bases in between. Germline-derived CDR1 and CDR2 are SGHDT and YYEEEE. This CDR3 has 16 amino acids. CDR3 sequence reads: CASSLGADRLANTIYF. Here the CDR3 DNA reads TGTGCCAGCAGCTTGGGGGCAGACAGACTCGCAAACACCATATATTTT.

J is TRBJ2-3 and V is TRBV5-8, with D perhaps matching TRBD1 (5 bases). The CDR3 spans 14 residues. V was pared by 5 bases and J by 0 bases, with 10 bases between. Germline loops: CDR1 SGHTS, CDR2 YDEGEE. CDR3 sequence: CASSSAGSTDTQYF. CDR3 nucleotides: TGTGCCAGCAGTTCCGCAGGGAGCACAGATACGCAGTATTTT.

The chain combines TRBV28 with TRBJ2-3, with TRBD2 identical over 8 bases. Germline lookup yields CDR1 MDHEN and CDR2 SYDVKM. The V segment lost 5 bases and the J segment 3 bases; nucleotides outside the gene matches: 7. The CDR3 extends over 15 amino acids. The CDR3 DNA sequence: TGTGCCAGCAGTCACACTAGCGGATTTACAGATACGCAGTATTTT. Protein sequence: CASSHTSGFTDTQYF. The full variable domain, in which reference TRBV28 and TRBJ2-3 provide the parts outside the CDR3, is DVKVTQSSRYLVKRTGEKVFLECVQDMDHENMFWYRQDPGLGLRLIYFSYDVKMKEKGDIPEGYSVSREKKERFSLILESASTNQTSMYLCASSHTSGFTDTQYFGPGTRLTVL.

The V call is TRBV18, the J call TRBJ2-7, with 7 bases lining up with TRBD2. The V gene's germline CDR1 is KGHSH and CDR2 LQKENI. This CDR3 has 17 residues. The ends lost 3 bases at V and 4 bases at J; junction bases unmatched: 15. CDR3 bases: TGTGCCAGCTCACCGGGGGGGTGGACAAAAAGAGGGTACGAGCAGTACTTC. This sequence encodes CASSPGGWTKRGYEQYF.

The rearrangement links TRBV15 to TRBJ1-4; D is ambiguous. Deletions cut 5 bases from V and 5 bases from J, with 15 bases between. Germline CDR1 LNHNV, CDR2 YYDKDF (reference sequence). The CDR3 sequence is 15 residues long. The CDR3 reads CATSRRKGGNEKLFF. The CDR3 DNA sequence: TGTGCCACCAGCCGTCGGAAGGGAGGGAATGAAAAACTGTTTTTT.

This chain joins TRBV6-6 and TRBJ1-2; D remains unclear. Looked up from germline, CDR1 is MNHNY and CDR2 is SVGAGI (reference sequence). There are 14 residues in the CDR3. Trimming took off 5 bases at V and 6 bases at J, with 16 bases between the two ends. The CDR3 bases are TGTGCCAGCAGTACTGAGAGGAGAATCGATGGCTACACCTTC. It encodes CASSTERRIDGYTF.

The chain joins TRBV27 to TRBJ2-5; D possibly uses TRBD1 or TRBD2 (5 bases each). Germline V CDR1 and CDR2: MNHEY, SMNVEV (reference sequence). The V and J ends lost 6 bases and 5 bases respectively, with 10 bases between them. The CDR3 runs to 12 residues. The chain's CDR3 is CASRGTSETQYF. The CDR3 nucleotides read TGTGCCAGCAGGGGGACGAGTGAGACCCAGTACTTC.

This chain links TRBV5-1 with TRBJ1-2, with 10 nucleotides matching TRBD1. From germline, CDR1 is SGHRS and CDR2 YFSETQ. CDR3 length: 15 amino acids. V lost 1 base to trimming and J lost 8 bases; unmatched junction nucleotides: 8. For the CDR3, the DNA is TGCGCCAGCAGCTTGCTGACAGGGGGCTTGGCCGGCTACACCTTC. Translated, it gives CASSLLTGGLAGYTF.

J is TRBJ2-2 and V is TRBV2; 10 nucleotides agree with TRBD2. Trimming removed 7 bases from V and 6 bases from J; junction bases left unmatched: 2. Germline loops: CDR1 SNHLY, CDR2 FYNNEI. This CDR3 region has 13 residues. The DNA for the CDR3 is TGTGCCAGCAAGCGGGGGGGCCCCGGGGAGCTGTTTTTT. It is translated as CASKRGGPGELFF. Based on the CDR3 plus reference TRBV2 and TRBJ2-2, the full variable domain is EPEVTQTPSHQVTQMGQEVILRCVPISNHLYFYWYRQILGQKVEFLVSFYNNEISEKSEIFDDQFSVERPDGSNFTLKIRSTKLEDSAMYFCASKRGGPGELFFGEGSRLTVL.

The rearrangement uses TRBV4-1 and TRBJ2-3; 7 bases align to TRBD2. Germline V CDR1 and CDR2: MGHRA, YSYEKL. The ends lost 0 bases at V and 5 bases at J; junction bases unmatched: 8. The CDR3 contains 16 residues. The CDR3 sequence is CASSQEPSGAGDTQYF. The CDR3, as DNA: TGCGCCAGCAGCCAAGAACCGAGCGGGGCCGGAGATACGCAGTATTTT.

The chain has TRBV7-2 and TRBJ2-7, with D hard to call. Looked up from germline, CDR1 is SGHTA and CDR2 is FQGNSA. The CDR3 is 11 residues long. Trimming removed 3 bases at V and 6 bases at J, with 6 bases between. In DNA form, the CDR3 reads TGTGCCAGCAGCTTCACGGGCGAGCAGTACTTC. It yields the protein CASSFTGEQYF.